The rows below give T cell receptor beta chains drawn from one sample of a study of human T cells and chemical hapten exposure. TCRdb re-analysed the RACE reads in MiXCR, keeping a single row per CDR3 protein. The table lists 75,000 to 95,000 distinct CDR3 sequences, roughly 10% of them singletons. This specimen consisted of whole blood, obtained in connection with sensitization to the hapten diphenylcyclopropenone (DPC). Receptors originate from a woman aged 55-70 years with alopecia areata. Some clones in this sample may be carry-over from other donors' samples. CDR3s include the opening cysteine and the closing phenylalanine or tryptophan. A D gene is named only where the DNA matches it firmly.

TRBV5-1 | - | CASSLEGDIWREHEQFF
TRBV24-1 | TRBD1 | CATSDSGTGRYNEQFF
TRBV29-1 | - | CSVEGGGPYGYTF
TRBV10-3 | - | CAISESMEQPQHF
TRBV29-1 | - | CSINRDGYTF
TRBV29-1 | - | CSGLTEGLTEAFF
TRBV5-1 | TRBD1 | CASSKGQGNYGYTF
TRBV7-3 | TRBD2 | CASSPRGSGGDYEQFF
TRBV20-1 | - | CSARSTGKGYTF
TRBV27 | - | CASSRAVASNQPQHF
TRBV5-6 | - | CASSFSGKAFF
TRBV6-6 | TRBD2 | CASTILPTRGVNTDTQYF
TRBV10-3 | - | CAINSQGVDSPLHF
TRBV10-3 | - | CAISESGDSYEQYF
TRBV24-1 | TRBD2 | CATSDAGERRNEQFF
TRBV11-2 | - | CASSLDLAGELFF
TRBV2 | TRBD2 | CASIVPAGGRTGELFF
TRBV7-8 | TRBD1 | CALTGTGLTGELFF
TRBV5-1 | - | CASSLFPGTDTQYF
TRBV10-1 | TRBD1 | CASSDGRGTTEAFF
TRBV9 | TRBD1 | CASSADRGTLAKNIQYF
TRBV5-1 | - | CASSLKGTEAFF
TRBV25-1 | TRBD1 | CASSEPGGQSYEQYF
TRBV9 | - | CASSVAPGKGVELFF
TRBV18 | - | CASSPTSNTEAFF
TRBV20-1 | TRBD1 | CSARGPGQGFLYNSPLHF
TRBV20-1 | TRBD1 | CSARAHGQGDSPGYEQYF
TRBV12-3/TRBV12-4 | TRBD1 | CASSSVRTGDYEQYF
TRBV5-5 | - | CASSLQVGAAFF
TRBV4-2 | - | CASSPGGGEQYF
TRBV7-8 | TRBD1 | CASSLGGQGVGQPQHF
TRBV5-1 | TRBD1 | CASSLTPGQLNTEAFF
TRBV7-6 | - | CASSAQPAAGELFF
TRBV20-1 | - | CSAATGTAYEQYF
TRBV7-6 | TRBD2 | CASSPHPRGGGASNEQFF
TRBV3-1 | TRBD2 | CASTTSGDEQYF
TRBV20-1 | - | CSARDSGNPGANVLTF
TRBV11-2 | TRBD1 | CASSLGQGKNEKLFF
TRBV7-9 | - | CASSLAGRPEAFF
TRBV6-9 | - | CASTRGGSTDTQYF
TRBV3-1 | - | CASSQVTVYGYTF
TRBV18 | - | CASSAGESWTEAFF
TRBV6-6 | - | CASSYWETYEQYF
TRBV9 | - | CASSPEGSRGIYEQYF
TRBV11-2 | - | CASSGTDGQPQHF
TRBV18 | - | CASSPEVSAKTQYF
TRBV10-3 | - | CAISGANEQFF
TRBV7-9 | TRBD1 | CASSPRDRDSPLHF
TRBV4-2 | - | CASSQRQAPGQPQHF
TRBV3-1 | - | CASSQEVEQFF